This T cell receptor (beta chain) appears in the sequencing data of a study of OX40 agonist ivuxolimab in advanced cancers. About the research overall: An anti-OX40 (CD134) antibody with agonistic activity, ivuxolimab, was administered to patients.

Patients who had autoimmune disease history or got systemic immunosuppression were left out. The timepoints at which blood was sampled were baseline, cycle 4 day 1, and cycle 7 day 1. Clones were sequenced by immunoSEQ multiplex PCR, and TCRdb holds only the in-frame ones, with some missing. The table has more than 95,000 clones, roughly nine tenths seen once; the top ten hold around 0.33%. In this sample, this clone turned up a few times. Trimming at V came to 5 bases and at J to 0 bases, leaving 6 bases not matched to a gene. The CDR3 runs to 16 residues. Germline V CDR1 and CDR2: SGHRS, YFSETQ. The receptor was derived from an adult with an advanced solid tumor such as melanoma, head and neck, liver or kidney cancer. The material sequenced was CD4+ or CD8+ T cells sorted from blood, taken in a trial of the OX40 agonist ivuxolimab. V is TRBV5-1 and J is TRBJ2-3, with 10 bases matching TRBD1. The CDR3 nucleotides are TGCGCCAGCAGGAGGGGACAGGGGACTAGCACAGATACGCAGTATTTT. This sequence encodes CASRRGQGTSTDTQYF.